The 12 T cell receptor beta chains listed next were all sequenced from one sample in a study of shared clonotypes between healthy human individuals. The method was immunoSEQ multiplex PCR; TCRdb's version includes in-frame clones alone and lacks a portion of them. The data contain around 2,000,000 clones, about 95% of them singletons. In the naive CD8 group, cells lacked CD45RO and were positively selected for CCR7, so terminally differentiated effector memory CD45RA+ cells were left out. Sequences were obtained from naive CD8+ T cells sorted from blood. These receptors all come from a man between 18 and 35 years old in good health.

The chain carries TRBV4-3 and TRBJ1-2, with D unclear. V lost 1 base, J lost 4 bases, and 7 bases lay in between. The CDR3 consists of 13 residues. Per germline, CDR1 LGHNA and CDR2 YSLEER. The CDR3 DNA sequence: TGCGCCAGCAGCCAAGGGCCCTCCTATGGCTACACCTTC. This translates into CASSQGPSYGYTF.

J is TRBJ1-2 and V is TRBV7-2; 9 bases are a match to TRBD1. Germline loops: CDR1 SGHTA, CDR2 FQGNSA. CDR3 length: 15 residues. After removal of 1 base from V and 5 bases from J, the junction contained 5 bases not matched to a gene. CDR3 sequence: CASSLGTGGGYGYTF. As DNA, the CDR3 is TGTGCCAGCAGCTTAGGAACAGGGGGCGGATATGGCTACACCTTC.

The rearrangement links TRBV5-1 to TRBJ2-7; no clear D gene. The germline V gene has CDR1 SGHRS and CDR2 YFSETQ. This CDR3 is built from 15 residues. V was cut by 1 base and J by 5 bases, with 16 bases left in between. The chain's CDR3 is CASSLFSGRLDEQYF. The CDR3 bases are TGCGCCAGCAGCTTGTTCTCCGGCAGGTTAGACGAGCAGTACTTC.

The rearrangement joins TRBV30 to TRBJ1-1; D unresolved. The CDR3 sequence is 10 residues long. The V end was cut by 3 bases, the J end by 3 bases, with 2 bases between. Germline assignment: CDR1 GTSNPN and CDR2 SVGIG (reference sequence). The CDR3 loop is CAWRYTEAFF. CDR3 bases: TGTGCCTGGAGGTACACTGAAGCTTTCTTT.

DNA of the CDR3: TGTGCCAGCTCACCGCCGATAATCACAGGTAGCACAGATACGCAGTATTTT. It encodes CASSPPIITGSTDTQYF. The V gene is TRBV18, the J gene TRBJ2-3, with TRBD1 as a possible D gene (5 bases). CDR3 length equals 17 residues. Germline assignment: CDR1 KGHSH and CDR2 LQKENI. V lost 3 bases, J lost 0 bases, and 16 bases lay in between. Full variable domain (outside the CDR3, taken from reference TRBV18 and TRBJ2-3): NAGVMQNPRHLVRRRGQEARLRCSPMKGHSHVYWYRQLPEEGLKFMVYLQKENIIDESGMPKERFSAEFPKEGPSILRIQQVVRGDSAAYFCASSPPIITGSTDTQYFGPGTRLTVL.

V and J are TRBV5-6 and TRBJ2-7; 7 bases match TRBD2. Germline V gives CDR1 SGHDT, CDR2 YYEEEE. Losses at the gene ends were 6 bases for V and 1 base for J; bases not matched to a gene: 7. This CDR3 is 14 amino acids long. The CDR3 here is CASTLTSTSYEQYF. CDR3 in DNA: TGTGCCAGCACCCTGACTAGCACTTCCTACGAGCAGTACTTC.

The chain couples TRBV5-1 to TRBJ2-7; 9 nucleotides match TRBD1. The CDR3 length is 13 residues. Per germline, CDR1 SGHRS and CDR2 YFSETQ. Trimming at V came to 7 bases and at J to 5 bases, leaving 7 bases not matched to a gene. The CDR3 DNA sequence: TGCGCCAGCCGCCGACAGGGGGGAGACGAGCAGTACTTC. Amino acids: CASRRQGGDEQYF.

V usage is TRBV27 and J usage is TRBJ2-1, with unresolved D. The CDR3 sequence is 16 residues long. V was pared by 1 base and J by 3 bases, with 13 bases between. The germline V gene encodes CDR1 MNHEY and CDR2 SMNVEV (reference sequence). The CDR3 DNA reads TGTGCCAGCAGTTTATTTGCGGAGAGCGTCTACAATGAGCAGTTCTTC. Encoded protein: CASSLFAESVYNEQFF.

The chain couples TRBV21-1 to TRBJ2-7; the table's D call TRBD1 went unverified against the DNA. TRBV21-1 is flagged as a pseudogene. This CDR3 contains 18 residues. The CDR3 here is CASSKESANAGTGVEQYF. The CDR3 DNA is TGTGCCAGCAGCAAAGAATCGGCAAACGCCGGGACAGGGGTCGAGCAGTACTTC.

This clone has a single count. One junction end disagrees with the germline gene, perhaps due to a read error. The chain carries TRBV29-1 and TRBJ2-7; D may match TRBD1 or TRBD2 (7 bases each). CDR3 size: 15 residues. From germline, CDR1 is SQVTM and CDR2 ANQGSEA. The CDR3, as DNA: TGCAGCGTCGAAGGGACAGCCGGACTAGATAACGAGCAGTACTTC. Translated, it gives CSVEGTAGLDNEQYF.

The chain joins TRBV27 to TRBJ1-2, with 7 bases identical to TRBD1. The germline V gene encodes CDR1 MNHEY and CDR2 SMNVEV (reference sequence). Trimming at V came to 6 bases and at J to 2 bases, leaving 3 bases not matched to a gene. The CDR3 runs to 13 residues. The CDR3 sequence is CASSPRGNYGYTF. DNA of the CDR3: TGTGCCAGCAGCCCCAGGGGGAACTATGGCTACACCTTC.

A note on this clone: The same CDR3 arises from other DNA sequences in this sample as well. The CDR3 loop is CASSWGETQYF. The CDR3 nucleotides are TGTGCCAGCAGTTGGGGAGAGACCCAGTACTTC. This chain joins TRBV6-5 and TRBJ2-5, with unresolved D. Germline assignment: CDR1 MNHEY and CDR2 SVGAGI. Trimming took off 4 bases at V and 4 bases at J, with 4 bases between the two ends. This CDR3 has 11 residues.